Listed below are T cell receptor beta chains from one sample, sequenced in a study of CD8+CD57+ T cells in acquired aplastic anemia. From the reads, TCRdb called clonotypes with MiXCR, one entry per CDR3 protein. The sample lists 200,000 to 250,000 distinct CDR3 sequences; approximately 35% were seen once. The source material was sorted CD4+, CD8+, or CD8+CD57+ T cells (not recorded which) from PBMCs. All receptors derive from a human donor in good health, serving as a control. Each CDR3 is given with its conserved first and last residue. A row's size may be missing; if present it is once, few, many or a size class.

j_gene: TRBJ1-1; abundance: many; len: 13; v_gene: TRBV10-3; CDR3aa: CAIYGTGNTEAFF
j_gene: TRBJ2-1; abundance: many; len: 14; v_gene: TRBV20-1; CDR3aa: CSARASGRAGEQFF
j_gene: TRBJ1-2; abundance: -; len: 13; v_gene: TRBV2; CDR3aa: CASSKDRGTGYTF
j_gene: TRBJ1-3; abundance: -; len: 15; v_gene: TRBV14; CDR3aa: CASSQAGGEENTIYF
j_gene: TRBJ1-2; abundance: -; len: 11; v_gene: TRBV20-1; CDR3aa: CSASRDGSYTF
j_gene: TRBJ1-4; abundance: -; len: 15; v_gene: TRBV14; CDR3aa: CASSALWGAPEKLFF
j_gene: TRBJ1-1; abundance: -; len: 13; v_gene: TRBV27; CDR3aa: CASSLSVDIRAFF
j_gene: TRBJ2-7; abundance: many; len: 15; v_gene: TRBV5-1; CDR3aa: CASSLDPTGFYEQYF
j_gene: TRBJ1-5; abundance: -; len: 19; v_gene: TRBV2; CDR3aa: CASSEARGRGRYSNQPQHF
j_gene: TRBJ2-7; abundance: few; len: 13; v_gene: TRBV19; CDR3aa: CATRGQSSYEQYF
j_gene: TRBJ1-2; abundance: -; len: 15; v_gene: TRBV29-1; CDR3aa: CSTRSGTGVLNGYTF
j_gene: TRBJ2-1; abundance: few; len: 15; v_gene: TRBV6-5; CDR3aa: CASSYGGGSYNEQFF
j_gene: TRBJ1-2; abundance: few; len: 13; v_gene: TRBV10-3; CDR3aa: CAISRDWVSGYTF
j_gene: TRBJ1-4; abundance: -; len: 14; v_gene: TRBV28; CDR3aa: CASSFQGAGEKLFF
j_gene: TRBJ1-2; abundance: -; len: 15; v_gene: TRBV12-3/TRBV12-4; CDR3aa: CASSDWTGGGYGYTF
j_gene: TRBJ2-1; abundance: -; len: 18; v_gene: TRBV5-1; CDR3aa: CASSLAVAGKTSLDEQFF
j_gene: TRBJ2-1; abundance: many; len: 14; v_gene: TRBV7-2; CDR3aa: CASSLLGGPNEQFF
j_gene: TRBJ2-5; abundance: -; len: 17; v_gene: TRBV9; CDR3aa: CASSEGLAGGPEETQYF
j_gene: TRBJ2-1; abundance: -; len: 12; v_gene: TRBV29-1; CDR3aa: CSVGNGNNEQFF
j_gene: TRBJ2-2; abundance: -; len: 15; v_gene: TRBV24-1; CDR3aa: CATSDSQGKAGELFF
j_gene: TRBJ1-1; abundance: many; len: 13; v_gene: TRBV2; CDR3aa: CASRTGRNTEAFF
j_gene: TRBJ2-1; abundance: -; len: 15; v_gene: TRBV11-1; CDR3aa: CASTDGPRSYNEQFF
j_gene: TRBJ1-2; abundance: many; len: 14; v_gene: TRBV7-2; CDR3aa: CASSLAGVNYGYTF
j_gene: TRBJ2-1; abundance: many; len: 14; v_gene: TRBV2; CDR3aa: CASSRDRGYNEQFF
j_gene: TRBJ1-6; abundance: -; len: 8; v_gene: TRBV2; CDR3aa: CASKPLHF
j_gene: TRBJ1-5; abundance: -; len: 15; v_gene: TRBV7-2; CDR3aa: CASSSTGGNNQPQHF
j_gene: TRBJ1-1; abundance: -; len: 14; v_gene: TRBV3-1; CDR3aa: CASSQEQQTYEAFF
j_gene: TRBJ2-3; abundance: -; len: 14; v_gene: TRBV2; CDR3aa: CASSVAGGPDTQYF
j_gene: TRBJ1-5; abundance: few; len: 16; v_gene: TRBV12-3/TRBV12-4; CDR3aa: CASNTGGGDSNQPQHF
j_gene: TRBJ2-7; abundance: -; len: 14; v_gene: TRBV20-1; CDR3aa: CSALPGQLFSEQYF
j_gene: TRBJ1-2; abundance: few; len: 13; v_gene: TRBV6-1; CDR3aa: CASSPTGSYGYTF
j_gene: TRBJ1-5; abundance: once; len: 14; v_gene: TRBV6-4; CDR3aa: CASNGLKGNQPQHF
j_gene: TRBJ2-3; abundance: -; len: 16; v_gene: TRBV5-1; CDR3aa: CASSSNTGATTDTQYF
j_gene: TRBJ1-1; abundance: -; len: 14; v_gene: TRBV19; CDR3aa: CASSIRGYYTEAFF
j_gene: TRBJ1-2; abundance: few; len: 15; v_gene: TRBV4-1; CDR3aa: CASSQAIRIHYGYTF
j_gene: TRBJ1-2; abundance: many; len: 14; v_gene: TRBV20-1; CDR3aa: CSARTQVAAYGYTF
j_gene: TRBJ2-1; abundance: -; len: 14; v_gene: TRBV29-1; CDR3aa: CSVDSRTGYNEQFF
j_gene: TRBJ1-1; abundance: few; len: 12; v_gene: TRBV3-1; CDR3aa: CASSQDIGEAFF
j_gene: TRBJ1-2; abundance: many; len: 12; v_gene: TRBV2; CDR3aa: CASRLVVYGYTF
j_gene: TRBJ1-4; abundance: -; len: 13; v_gene: TRBV20-1; CDR3aa: CSARWGGGEKLFF
j_gene: TRBJ2-3; abundance: many; len: 16; v_gene: TRBV11-2; CDR3aa: CASSQTSGIVSNTQYF
j_gene: TRBJ2-3; abundance: -; len: 15; v_gene: TRBV25-1; CDR3aa: CASNFPPGSTDTQYF
j_gene: TRBJ2-7; abundance: many; len: 14; v_gene: TRBV29-1; CDR3aa: CSVRAGTGMNEQYF
j_gene: TRBJ1-2; abundance: many; len: 15; v_gene: TRBV11-2; CDR3aa: CASSWYRDRKYGYTF
j_gene: TRBJ2-7; abundance: -; len: 14; v_gene: TRBV20-1; CDR3aa: CSARGLAGGYEQYF
j_gene: TRBJ2-6; abundance: -; len: 16; v_gene: TRBV11-1; CDR3aa: CASSPLDTPGANVLTF
j_gene: TRBJ1-6; abundance: -; len: 12; v_gene: TRBV7-3; CDR3aa: CASSPGVSPLHF
j_gene: TRBJ1-2; abundance: few; len: 15; v_gene: TRBV3-1; CDR3aa: CASSRTESSNYGYTF
j_gene: TRBJ2-1; abundance: many; len: 15; v_gene: TRBV7-9; CDR3aa: CASSPGRTGLREQFF
j_gene: TRBJ2-3; abundance: many; len: 14; v_gene: TRBV9; CDR3aa: CASSVALDTDTQYF
j_gene: TRBJ1-2; abundance: many; len: 15; v_gene: TRBV25-1; CDR3aa: CASSGGTGVWYGYAF
j_gene: TRBJ2-3; abundance: many; len: 14; v_gene: TRBV9; CDR3aa: CASSVSGGTDTQYF
j_gene: TRBJ1-4; abundance: -; len: 16; v_gene: TRBV4-2; CDR3aa: CASSQVRAQGNEKLFF
j_gene: TRBJ1-6; abundance: many; len: 15; v_gene: TRBV6-1; CDR3aa: CASTDTTGRLSPLHF
j_gene: TRBJ1-1; abundance: many; len: 12; v_gene: TRBV7-9; CDR3aa: CASSLGPGGAFF
j_gene: TRBJ2-7; abundance: many; len: 15; v_gene: TRBV24-1; CDR3aa: CATSSVGDRAGEQYF
j_gene: TRBJ2-1; abundance: many; len: 17; v_gene: TRBV15; CDR3aa: CATSREGQAQPYNEQFF
j_gene: TRBJ2-7; abundance: -; len: 18; v_gene: TRBV3-1; CDR3aa: CASSQGFIGTSSSYEQYF
j_gene: TRBJ2-7; abundance: -; len: 15; v_gene: TRBV6-1; CDR3aa: CASRVQRRQGYEQYF